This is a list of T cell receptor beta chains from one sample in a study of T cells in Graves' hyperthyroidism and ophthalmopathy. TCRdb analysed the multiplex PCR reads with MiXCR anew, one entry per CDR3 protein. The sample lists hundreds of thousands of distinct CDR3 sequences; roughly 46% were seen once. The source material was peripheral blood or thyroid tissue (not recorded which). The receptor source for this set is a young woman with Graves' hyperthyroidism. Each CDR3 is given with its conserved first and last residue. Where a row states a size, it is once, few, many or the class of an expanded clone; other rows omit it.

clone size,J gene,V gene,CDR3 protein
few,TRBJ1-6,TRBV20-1,CSAIPTGGNSPLHF
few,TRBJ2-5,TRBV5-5,CASLYSGGQETQYF
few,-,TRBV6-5,CASSLLVYEQYF
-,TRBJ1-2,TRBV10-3,CAIGGDVSGYTF
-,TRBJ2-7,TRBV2,CASSVGRPSSYEQYF
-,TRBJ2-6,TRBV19,CASSITISSGANVLTF
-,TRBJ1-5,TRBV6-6,CASSNSEGQPQHF
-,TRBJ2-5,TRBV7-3,CASSLTKSSQGTQYF
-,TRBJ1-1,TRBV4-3,CASSQGGDEAFF
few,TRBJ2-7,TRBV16,CASSRSPNYEQYF
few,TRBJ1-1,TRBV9,CASSQVGQSNTEAFF
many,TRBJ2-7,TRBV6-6,CASSEIHEQYF
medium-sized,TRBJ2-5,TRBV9,CASSHGAGDVKTQYF
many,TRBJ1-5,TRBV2,CASSWTANQPQHF
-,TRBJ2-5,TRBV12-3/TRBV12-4,CASSYLAGATNQETQYF
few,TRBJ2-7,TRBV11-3,CASSRGQGTYEQYF
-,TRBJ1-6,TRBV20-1,CSATRTGAEGNSPLHF
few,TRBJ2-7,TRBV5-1,CASSPAGGYEQYF
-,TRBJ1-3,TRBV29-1,CSVEGRGKSGNTIYF
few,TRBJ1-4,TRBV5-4,CASSLDSLNEKLFF
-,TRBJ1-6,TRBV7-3,CASSLIGTGDSPLHF
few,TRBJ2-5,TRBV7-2,CASRRTERDETQYF
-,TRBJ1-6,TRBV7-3,CASSPEGGDSPLHF
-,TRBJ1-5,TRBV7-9,CASSHGGNSNQPQHF
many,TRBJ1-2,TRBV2,CASSVGVKGYTF
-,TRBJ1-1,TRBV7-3,CATRWQLNTEASF
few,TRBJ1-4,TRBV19,CASRQGAAGEKLFF
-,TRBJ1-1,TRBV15,CDTTVNTEAFF
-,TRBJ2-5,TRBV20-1,CSARDRLAGQETQYF
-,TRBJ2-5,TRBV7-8,CASSTRQLIETQYF
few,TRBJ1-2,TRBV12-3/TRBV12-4,CASSLARFRGQRYGYTF
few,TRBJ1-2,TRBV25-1,CASSEVDRAYGYTF
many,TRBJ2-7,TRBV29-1,CSVRLAGDYEQYF
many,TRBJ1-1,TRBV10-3,CAISELARENTEAFF
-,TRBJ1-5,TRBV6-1,CASSHLQGGETQHF
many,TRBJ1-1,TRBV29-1,CSVERDTEAFF
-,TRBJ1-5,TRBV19,CASSIGMDQPQHF
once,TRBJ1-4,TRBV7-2,CASSLVGYATNEKLFF
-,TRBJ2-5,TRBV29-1,CSAGGGNKPQYF
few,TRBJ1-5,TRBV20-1,CSASAASEGNQPQHF
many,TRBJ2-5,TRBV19,CASSPGLAGAQETQYF
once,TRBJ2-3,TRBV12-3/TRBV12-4,CASSIVSTWDTQYF
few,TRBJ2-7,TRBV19,CATSLDRTNYEQYF
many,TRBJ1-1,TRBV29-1,CSAADSRTAEAFF
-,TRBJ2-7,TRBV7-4,CASSFTVRLISSYEQYF